This T cell receptor beta chain appears in the sequencing data of a study of cytomegalovirus exposure and HLA in healthy donors. Both 60 Vbeta primers and 13 Jbeta primers went into the PCR. The protocol was immunoSEQ multiplex PCR, while the TCRdb copy is restricted to in-frame clones and leaves out a portion. The table records tens of thousands of clones, more than 75% of them present only once. Unrecorded immune exposures were likely, despite nominal health at sampling. This clonotype originated in a human donor in good health. Specimen: PBMCs.

The CDR3 loop reads CAISSIDGSNEQYF. CDR3 nucleotide sequence: TGTGCCATCAGCTCCATCGACGGGAGCAACGAGCAGTACTTC. V and J are TRBV10-3 and TRBJ2-7; D may be TRBD2 (6 bases). Germline values: CDR1 ENHRY, CDR2 SYGVKD. Trimming left V 6 bases short and J 5 bases short, with 17 bases between. The CDR3 length is 14 residues.